This is a list of T cell receptor beta chains from one sample in a study of T-cell reconstitution after alpha-beta-depleted transplantation in children. Each CDR3 protein gets one entry after TCRdb re-called the PCR reads with MiXCR. The sample has some 350,000 distinct CDR3 sequences; about a sixth are singletons. This material consisted of PBMCs, mostly from graft donor cells, taken 360 days after TCRalphabeta/CD19-depleted stem cell transplant. These receptors came from a male patient aged 2-10 years who had a stem cell transplant for acute lymphoblastic leukemia, so the T cells may come from the graft donor. CDR3s include the opening cysteine and the closing phenylalanine or tryptophan. Each record gives: V gene, J gene, D gene, clone size, CDR3 protein, CDR3 DNA. A D gene is named only where the DNA matches it firmly. Clone size is not always given. Where it is, it says once, few, many or a class for expanded clones.

TRBV29-1,TRBJ2-1,-,few,CSVEGGSSNEQFF,TGCAGCGTTGAAGGGGGGAGTTCGAATGAGCAGTTCTTC
TRBV10-1,TRBJ2-7,TRBD1,few,CASSALQGSEQYF,TGCGCCAGCAGTGCTTTACAGGGGAGCGAGCAGTACTTC
TRBV18,TRBJ2-7,-,few,CASSPLPRSYEQYF,TGTGCCAGCTCACCACTCCCACGGTCCTACGAGCAGTACTTC
TRBV9,TRBJ2-3,-,-,CASSVAATTDTQYF,TGTGCCAGCAGCGTAGCAGCGACCACAGATACGCAGTATTTT
TRBV28,TRBJ2-5,-,many,CASSRDPQETQYF,TGTGCCAGCTCCCGGGACCCACAAGAGACCCAGTACTTC
TRBV24-1,TRBJ2-1,TRBD2,few,CATSDSTSGGYNEQFF,TGTGCCACCAGTGATTCCACTAGCGGGGGTTACAATGAGCAGTTCTTC
TRBV5-1,TRBJ2-2,-,-,CASSAPGTGELFF,TGCGCCAGCAGCGCTCCTGGCACCGGGGAGCTGTTTTTT
TRBV12-3/TRBV12-4,TRBJ2-7,-,many,CASSFSPLGVMSYEQYF,TGTGCCAGCAGCTTTTCCCCACTAGGCGTGATGTCCTACGAGCAGTACTTC
TRBV5-1,TRBJ2-2,-,many,CASSLDLNTGELFF,TGCGCCAGCAGCTTGGATCTCAACACCGGGGAGCTGTTTTTT
TRBV4-3,TRBJ2-7,TRBD2,few,CASSQDGTRAYEQYF,TGCGCCAGCAGCCAGGATGGGACTAGGGCCTACGAGCAGTACTTC
TRBV9,TRBJ2-1,-,few,CASSVEGGASNEQFF,TGTGCCAGCAGCGTAGAGGGGGGAGCGTCCAATGAGCAGTTCTTC
TRBV2,TRBJ1-2,TRBD1,-,CASSYPGQGAIYGYTF,TGTGCCAGCAGTTATCCGGGACAGGGGGCGATCTATGGCTACACCTTC
TRBV15,TRBJ1-5,TRBD1,-,CATSRNKGADVYQPQHF,TGTGCCACCAGCAGAAATAAGGGGGCCGACGTCTATCAGCCCCAGCATTTT
TRBV24-1,TRBJ2-2,-,-,CATGRRTGELFF,TGTGCCACCGGACGGAGGACCGGGGAGCTGTTTTTT
TRBV20-1,TRBJ2-3,TRBD2,few,CSAKRESADTQYF,TGCAGTGCTAAGCGGGAGTCTGCAGATACGCAGTATTTT
TRBV9,TRBJ1-5,-,many,CASSVAGGLLEPQHF,TGTGCCAGCAGCGTAGCGGGGGGTCTGTTGGAGCCCCAGCATTTT
TRBV12-5,TRBJ2-5,-,-,CASGLVRSLYQETQYF,TGTGCTAGTGGTTTGGTACGTTCGCTGTACCAAGAGACCCAGTACTTC
TRBV27,TRBJ2-1,TRBD2,few,CASRGTSVIEGYNEQFF,TGTGCCAGCAGAGGTACTAGCGTAATTGAGGGCTACAATGAGCAGTTCTTC
TRBV5-6,TRBJ1-2,-,-,CVSSSTANYGCTF,-
TRBV12-3/TRBV12-4,TRBJ2-3,TRBD1,-,CASSLTGPGTDTQYF,TGTGCCAGCAGTCTGACAGGGCCGGGCACAGATACGCAGTATTTT
TRBV11-2,TRBJ2-2,TRBD1,-,CASSVNRGTGELFF,TGTGCCAGCAGCGTAAACAGGGGAACCGGGGAGCTGTTTTTT
TRBV11-1,TRBJ2-6,-,few,CASSPVARTFFGANVLTF,TGTGCCAGCAGCCCCGTAGCGCGCACCTTCTTTGGGGCCAACGTCCTGACTTTC
TRBV11-2,TRBJ1-1,TRBD1,-,CASSLGWDRGRDEAFF,TGTGCCAGCAGCTTAGGCTGGGACAGGGGGCGTGATGAAGCTTTCTTT
TRBV12-3/TRBV12-4,TRBJ1-2,-,-,CASSLAQWGSYGYTF,TGTGCCAGCAGTTTAGCGCAGTGGGGGAGCTATGGCTACACCTTC
TRBV15,TRBJ2-7,TRBD1,-,CATSSETGDSYEQYF,TGTGCCACCAGCAGTGAAACAGGGGATTCCTACGAGCAGTACTTC
TRBV10-3,TRBJ2-2,-,-,CAIRPGSTGELFF,TGTGCCATCAGGCCAGGGAGCACCGGGGAGCTGTTTTTT
TRBV20-1,TRBJ2-5,-,-,CSATQDEGETQYF,TGCAGTGCTACCCAGGACGAGGGAGAGACCCAGTACTTC
TRBV2,TRBJ2-1,-,few,CASLYNEQFF,TGTGCCAGCTTATACAATGAGCAGTTCTTC
TRBV12-3/TRBV12-4,TRBJ2-1,-,few,CASLPRVGVNEQFF,TGTGCCAGCCTTCCCAGGGTCGGGGTGAATGAGCAGTTCTTC
TRBV20-1,TRBJ2-3,TRBD1,-,CSASNRGNTDTQYF,TGCAGTGCTAGTAACAGGGGAAATACAGATACGCAGTATTTT
TRBV15,TRBJ2-7,-,-,CATSRGQGVYEQYF,TGTGCCACCAGCAGAGGACAAGGAGTTTACGAGCAGTACTTC
TRBV3-1,TRBJ2-5,-,few,CASSQRISGQETQYF,TGTGCCAGCAGCCAAAGGATTAGCGGCCAAGAGACCCAGTACTTC
TRBV29-1,TRBJ2-2,-,-,CSVLNTGELFF,TGCAGCGTCTTGAACACCGGGGAGCTGTTTTTT
TRBV12-3/TRBV12-4,TRBJ2-3,TRBD2,many,CASSRGTSGTDTQYF,TGTGCCAGCAGCCGGGGGACTAGCGGCACAGATACGCAGTATTTT
TRBV25-1,TRBJ2-7,TRBD1,few,CASSDLGQERSYEQYF,TGTGCCAGCAGTGACCTGGGACAGGAACGCTCCTACGAGCAGTACTTC
TRBV7-2,TRBJ2-2,-,-,CADQGQNTGELFF,TGTGCCGACCAGGGCCAGAACACCGGGGAGCTGTTTTTT
TRBV15,TRBJ1-1,-,few,CATSRVRGRGRDTEAFF,TGTGCCACCAGCAGAGTGCGGGGGAGAGGGAGGGACACTGAAGCTTTCTTT
TRBV7-2,TRBJ2-1,TRBD2,-,CASSLSGFHYF,TGTGCCAGCAGCCTTAGCGGGTTTCACTACTTC
TRBV28,TRBJ2-2,-,-,CASSLLQGFANTGELFF,TGTGCCAGCAGTTTGCTTCAGGGGTTCGCGAACACCGGGGAGCTGTTTTTT
TRBV10-3,TRBJ2-2,TRBD2,many,CAISESSPGLAGAGELFF,TGTGCCATCAGTGAGTCGAGTCCGGGACTAGCGGGAGCCGGGGAGCTGTTTTTT
TRBV11-2,TRBJ2-2,TRBD1,few,CASSLAARGPGELFF,TGTGCCAGCAGCTTAGCGGCCAGGGGGCCCGGGGAGCTGTTTTTT
TRBV7-9,TRBJ2-2,-,many,CASSLAGGANTGELFF,TGTGCCAGCAGCTTAGCGGGAGGTGCGAACACCGGGGAGCTGTTTTTT
TRBV5-1,TRBJ2-5,-,few,CASRDFSLETQYF,TGCGCCAGCAGGGACTTCTCCTTAGAGACCCAGTACTTC
TRBV3-1,TRBJ1-1,-,many,CASSQGPRARTEAFF,TGTGCCAGCAGCCAAGGTCCGCGGGCACGCACTGAAGCTTTCTTT
TRBV7-8,TRBJ2-7,TRBD2,-,CASSYGLETYEQYF,TGTGCCAGCAGCTATGGACTAGAAACCTACGAGCAGTACTTC
TRBV20-1,TRBJ2-1,-,-,CFWGNNEQFF,TGCTTCTGGGGAAATAATGAGCAGTTCTTC
TRBV4-1,TRBJ1-4,-,-,CASSQAWGVTEKLFF,TGCGCCAGCAGCCAAGCGTGGGGGGTTACGGAAAAACTGTTTTTT
TRBV20-1,TRBJ1-4,-,-,CSASPSAGGKLFF,TGCAGTGCTAGTCCTTCGGCGGGGGGCAAACTGTTTTTT
TRBV7-3,TRBJ2-7,-,few,CASSLIPHYSSYEQYF,TGTGCCAGCAGCTTAATACCCCACTATTCCTCCTACGAGCAGTACTTC
TRBV12-3/TRBV12-4,TRBJ1-5,TRBD1,few,CASSLVAGGFDQPQHF,TGTGCCAGCAGTTTAGTCGCAGGGGGGTTTGATCAGCCCCAGCATTTT
TRBV6-1,TRBJ2-7,TRBD2,-,CASTSSGTYEQYF,TGTGCCAGCACCTCTAGCGGGACTTACGAGCAGTACTTC
TRBV12-3/TRBV12-4,TRBJ2-7,TRBD1,few,CASGDREPYEQYF,TGTGCCAGCGGCGACAGGGAGCCCTACGAGCAGTACTTC
TRBV28,TRBJ2-6,-,many,CASSPQGRSGANVLTF,TGTGCCAGCAGTCCCCAGGGAAGGTCTGGGGCCAACGTCCTGACTTTC
TRBV12-3/TRBV12-4,TRBJ2-1,TRBD1,few,CASSLGQGALDEQFF,TGTGCCAGCAGTTTAGGACAGGGGGCGCTCGATGAGCAGTTCTTC
TRBV9,TRBJ2-7,TRBD2,few,CASSVGGGSWEQYF,TGTGCCAGCAGCGTAGGGGGGGGTTCGTGGGAGCAGTACTTC
TRBV28,TRBJ1-3,-,few,CASSLSLPGNSGNTIYF,TGTGCCAGCAGTCTCTCCCTGCCGGGAAACTCTGGAAACACCATATATTTT
TRBV4-1,TRBJ2-7,TRBD2,few,CASSQDRLAGLYEQYF,TGCGCCAGCAGCCAAGATCGACTAGCGGGACTCTACGAGCAGTACTTC
TRBV20-1,TRBJ2-7,-,-,CSASGVSSYEQYF,TGCAGTGCATCCGGGGTTAGCTCCTACGAGCAGTACTTC
TRBV12-3/TRBV12-4,TRBJ2-4,TRBD2,many,CASTPPAGGNIQYF,TGTGCCAGCACCCCCCCAGCGGGGGGAAACATTCAGTACTTC
TRBV7-3,TRBJ2-3,TRBD1,few,CASSQQGARADTQYF,TGTGCCAGCAGCCAACAGGGGGCACGGGCAGATACGCAGTATTTT